What follows describes a single T cell receptor (beta chain). Its target is unknown. The CDR3 runs 18 residues. Per the germline V gene, CDR1 is SGHTA and CDR2 is FQGNSA. After removal of 1 base from V and 3 bases from J, the junction contained 2 bases not matched to a gene. The PCR ran on 60 Vbeta and 13 Jbeta primers. The protocol was immunoSEQ multiplex PCR, while the TCRdb copy is restricted to in-frame clones and leaves out a portion. The table lists some 42,000 clones, approximately 55% of them singletons, with 9% to 14% in the top ten. This sample is drawn from a study of cytomegalovirus exposure and HLA in healthy donors. Study summary: Early released data comprised 80 million to 90 million unique TCRs from HLA-typed donors. The study's findings and limits: Rates of TCR association differed by HLA locus in a later analysis, with DRB1 highest and HLA-C lowest. A few chains tied to CMV proved CMV antigen-specific in vitro.

The study sampled nominally healthy donors, though unrecorded immune exposures were likely. This receptor was taken from a human donor in good health. The sequencing input was PBMCs. V gene TRBV7-2 combines with J gene TRBJ2-6, with 14 bases that match TRBD2. The DNA for the CDR3 is TGTGCCAGCAGCTTAGGACTAGCGGGAGGGGGTGGGGCCAACGTCCTGACTTTC. Translated, it gives CASSLGLAGGGGANVLTF.